This record looks at one T cell receptor (beta chain) sequence and its context. Its antigen is not identified. TCRdb keeps only in-frame clones here, not all; method: immunoSEQ multiplex PCR. The sample comprises tens of thousands of clones, 70% to 90% of which are singletons, and about 3.2% rests with the top ten. This sample is drawn from a study of glioma-infiltrating T cells after dendritic cell vaccination. Study at large: Treatment, given 2003 to 2012, was autologous tumor lysate-pulsed dendritic cell vaccination. Autologous tumor lysate was loaded overnight onto monocyte-derived dendritic cells grown seven days with IL-4 and GM-CSF.

Study-level findings and limits: TCR clonality showed no direct relationship with survival. The cohort had few patients with full blood and tumor sets.

V was clipped by 5 bases and J by 2 bases; unmatched bases: 3. CDR1 is SNHLY and CDR2 is FYNNEI in the germline V gene. There are 15 residues in the CDR3. The rearrangement uses TRBV2 and TRBJ2-1; 10 bases agree with TRBD2. The material was blood, obtained before dendritic cell vaccination. The source is a human donor with glioblastoma. The chain's CDR3 is CASSSSGGAYNEQFF. The CDR3 DNA is TGTGCCAGCAGTTCAAGCGGGGGGGCCTACAATGAGCAGTTCTTC.